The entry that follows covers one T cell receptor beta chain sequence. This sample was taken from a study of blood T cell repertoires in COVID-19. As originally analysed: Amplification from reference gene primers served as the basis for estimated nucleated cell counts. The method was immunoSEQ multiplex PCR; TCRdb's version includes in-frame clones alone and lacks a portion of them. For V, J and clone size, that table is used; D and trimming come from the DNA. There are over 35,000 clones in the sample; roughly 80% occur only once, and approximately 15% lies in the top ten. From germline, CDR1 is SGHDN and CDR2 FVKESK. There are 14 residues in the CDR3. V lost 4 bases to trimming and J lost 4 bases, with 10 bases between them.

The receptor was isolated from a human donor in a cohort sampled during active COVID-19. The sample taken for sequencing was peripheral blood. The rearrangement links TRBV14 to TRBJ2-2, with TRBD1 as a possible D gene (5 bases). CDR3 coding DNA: TGTGCCAGCAGCCGGGATCAGGGCACCGGGGAGCTGTTTTTT. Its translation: CASSRDQGTGELFF.